Sequencing of this T cell receptor beta chain was carried out in a study of CD8 T cells in ankylosing spondylitis. The germline V gene encodes CDR1 MNHEY and CDR2 SMNVEV (reference sequence). The CDR3 length is 13 residues. V lost 3 bases, J lost 7 bases, and 10 bases lay in between. One entry per CDR3 protein results from TCRdb running MiXCR on the 5' RACE reads. The sample shows about 160,000 distinct CDR3 sequences, around 17% of them seen only once. Sequencing was carried out using blood, either unsorted or a sorted T cell fraction (not recorded which). V and J are TRBV27 and TRBJ1-5; D not certain. The receptor's source is a male donor with ankylosing spondylitis or in good health (not recorded which). The CDR3 DNA reads TGTGCCAGCAGTTTTAGGGCTCTGCAGCCCCAGCATTTT. It is translated as CASSFRALQPQHF.